This T cell receptor (beta chain) stems from a study of blood T cell repertoires in COVID-19. Overall study: Both acute and convalescent COVID-19 samples were obtained from the United States, Italy and Spain. In each case, the material was cDNA or gDNA derived from T cells, B-cell-depleted T cells, or PBMCs.

CDR3 length: 14 residues. Unmatched junction bases numbered 5, after V lost 6 bases and J lost 4 bases. From germline, CDR1 is ENHRY and CDR2 SYGVKD. Authors' methods: It was from reference gene primer amplification that nucleated cell counts were estimated. TCRdb's copy holds only in-frame clones and misses some; the assay was immunoSEQ multiplex PCR. From that table come the V and J calls and clone size; the DNA was used to work out D and trimming. The sample yields 200,000 to 300,000 clones, about 90% seen once. Sequenced input: peripheral blood. The chain carries TRBV10-3 and TRBJ2-1, with 8 nucleotides matching TRBD2. This clonotype was obtained from a woman aged 40 to 50 with acute or convalescent COVID-19. The CDR3 nucleotides read TGTGCCATCAGGTCGGGGGGGCCGTACAATGAGCAGTTCTTC. Protein: CAIRSGGPYNEQFF.